This record concerns one TCR beta chain sequence. V lost 7 bases and J 5 bases, leaving 18 bases between the germline ends. The CDR3 spans 14 residues. CDR1 and CDR2 (germline): MGHDK, SYGVNS. This sample is drawn from a study of cytomegalovirus exposure and HLA in healthy donors. The PCR contained 60 Vbeta and 13 Jbeta primers. The table came from immunoSEQ multiplex PCR; TCRdb's copy has only in-frame clones and leaves some out. The table for this sample gives around 52,000 clones. Material: PBMCs. V is TRBV25-1 and J is TRBJ2-7, with D possibly being TRBD1 (5 bases). The sequence was collected from a middle-aged man in good health and CMV-seropositive. The CDR3 region is CASNAAAGKNEQYF. In DNA, the CDR3 is TGTGCCAGCAACGCGGCCGCAGGGAAGAACGAGCAGTACTTC.